This T cell receptor (beta chain) originates from a study of cytomegalovirus exposure and HLA in healthy donors. PCR employed 60 Vbeta and 13 Jbeta primers. This table comes from immunoSEQ multiplex PCR, and its TCRdb copy is limited to in-frame clones, with some not included. The data show roughly 130,000 clones, roughly four fifths seen once. J gave up 5 bases and V 0 bases, and 4 bases lay outside the gene matches. The germline CDR1 and CDR2 sequences are MNHNY and SVGAGI (reference sequence). The CDR3 totals 15 residues. The specimen sequenced was PBMCs. This chain joins TRBV6-6 and TRBJ2-1; the match to TRBD1 covers 7 bases. This TCR derives from a woman aged 45-65 years in good health and CMV-seronegative. The CDR3 coding sequence is TGTGCCAGCAGTTACTCGAAACAGGGGAACAATGAGCAGTTCTTC. Encoded protein: CASSYSKQGNNEQFF.